The 5 T cell receptor beta chains given below trace back to one sample, sequenced in a study of vaccination and CD4 T cells after COVID-19 (dated by TCRdb to the early 2020s). This specimen's treatment or condition label, per the study, means: roughly 11-day PBMC culture with coronavirus spike peptide pools or control peptides (ViraFEST assay). CD4+ T cells from unexposed donors were collected before the COVID-19 pandemic (2011-2018). Their specific antigens are unknown. The library was made by PCR. The run used an Illumina iSeq 100. At the Johns Hopkins FTIC core, DNA from the cultured CD4+ T cells underwent TCR sequencing with the Oncomine TCR Beta short-read assay. TCRdb reanalyzed the raw reads on its own, using fastp at Q25 for trimming and MiXCR for clone calling, and kept in-frame beta chains. When rows share a CDR3 protein, they turn into one entry using the most common DNA and genes. The sample table records several thousand distinct CDR3 sequences; roughly 40% of these occur just once. Clones ranked in the top ten supply about 20% of the sample.

The sequenced sample consisted of CD4+ T cells from blood, cultured in vitro. The receptor set was obtained from a human donor in good health.

This clonotype has more than one count but fewer than ten. The chain couples TRBV6-1 to TRBJ2-2, with 10 bases aligning to TRBD2. Per the germline V gene, CDR1 is MNHNS and CDR2 is SASEGT. This CDR3 comprises 16 residues. J lost 0 bases, V lost 8 bases, and 6 bases had no gene match. In nucleotides, the CDR3 is TGTGCCAGCCGGTCCCTAGCGGGAGCGAACACCGGGGAGCTGTTTTTT. It encodes CASRSLAGANTGELFF.

Here the CDR3 reads CASSETDTQYF. The CDR3 region has the DNA TGTGCCAGCAGCGAGACAGATACGCAGTATTTT. The chain is built from TRBV7-2 and TRBJ2-3; D ambiguous. From germline, CDR1 is SGHTA and CDR2 FQGNSA. This CDR3 comprises 11 residues. V was trimmed by 5 bases and J by 3 bases, leaving 3 bases between them.

This clonotype has just a few counts. The rearrangement uses TRBV19 and TRBJ2-7, with 7 bases lining up with TRBD1. Germline CDR1 LNHDA, CDR2 SQIVND (reference sequence). The ends lost 5 bases at V and 0 bases at J; junction bases unmatched: 1. There are 13 residues in the CDR3. The CDR3 region is CASSDRVSYEQYF. The CDR3 nucleotides are TGTGCCAGTAGTGACAGGGTCTCCTACGAGCAGTACTTC.

In this sample, this clonotype turned up once. The rearrangement links TRBV5-8 to TRBJ1-1, with 8 bases that match TRBD1. Trimming cost V 3 bases and J 0 bases; bases outside gene matches: 4. The germline V gene encodes CDR1 SGHTS and CDR2 YDEGEE. The CDR3 has 15 residues. Here the CDR3 reads CASSSVTGVNTEAFF. The DNA for the CDR3 is TGTGCCAGCAGCTCAGTGACAGGGGTGAACACTGAAGCTTTCTTT.

This clonotype was observed a handful of times. The CDR3: CASSLPAGPGGEQYF. CDR3 DNA: TGTGCCAGCAGCTTACCGGCGGGGCCCGGCGGAGAGCAGTACTTC. The chain has TRBV7-2 and TRBJ2-7; possibly TRBD2 for D (6 bases). CDR1 is SGHTA and CDR2 is FQGNSA in the germline V gene. V shed 2 bases and J shed 7 bases, with 18 bases lying between them. This CDR3 has 15 residues.